This T cell receptor beta chain was captured in a study of cytomegalovirus exposure and HLA in healthy donors (TCRdb year 2017). Background for the entire study: An earlier analysis of several hundred of the donors reported about 290 Gb of sequence data and 100 million to 140 million unique TCR beta sequences from some 180 million T cells. An early release covering just under 650 HLA-typed donors comprised approximately 290 gigabases of sequencing data and roughly 86 million unique TCR sequences. Among the approximately 430 genotyped donors, around 79% belonged to the genetic ancestry cluster associated with self-reported Caucasian donors. The study aimed to test whether cataloging public T cell receptors could reveal signatures of past pathogen exposure. Using immunosequencing, the study profiled T cell repertoires from some 670 subjects and related those repertoires to cytomegalovirus serostatus. Besides the first cohort of roughly 640 subjects, a separate validation cohort made up of some 110 different subjects was used. High-throughput TCR immunosequencing, statistical association of individual TCRs with disease status, and machine learning were combined to predict cytomegalovirus infection status. A later analysis re-analyzed previously published TCR beta repertoires from hundreds of donors and added high-resolution HLA genotyping to study TCR occurrence patterns. Rather than drawing on any new phenotypic data, the later analysis identified candidate immune exposures from TCR beta sequences and the way those sequences occurred across donors. To decide whether each TCR beta V gene segment behaved as functional or pseudogenic, an earlier analysis of approximately 590 of the donors relied on high-throughput TCR beta sequencing. Donor age, sex, ethnicity and CMV serostatus were collected together with the repertoire data. In a later genetic analysis, genome-wide SNP genotypes for about 55% of the roughly 670 donors were used, and that subset was treated as a discovery cohort. All discovery cohort repertoires had been generated using a single sequencing platform. Class I and class II HLA loci were covered by the typing at four-digit resolution. Typing coverage varied by locus: roughly 629-640 donors for A, B, C, DRB1 and DQB1; approximately 500 for DQA1; more than 600 for DPA1; about 450 for DPB1. Roughly 5 DR-DQ haplotypes were handled as single units for association and clustering because linkage in the cohort was strong. Among 398 genotyped donors of the cohort, an average of approximately 240,000 unique TCR beta nucleotide sequences was sequenced per donor, of which approximately 19% were non-productive. The paper as a whole reports these results and caveats: The earlier analysis of approximately 540 of the donors excluded seventeen rarely observed V segments, including chromosome 9 orphons, because counts were too low. In both the original and validation cohorts, the classifier was reported to diagnose cytomegalovirus status with high specificity and sensitivity. Sequencing depth was assumed to be roughly uniform across donors in the presence/absence analyses, though that assumption may not hold. Several of the top co-occurrence clusters appeared to be linked to parvovirus B19, influenza, CMV and Epstein-Barr virus, according to a later analysis. According to the authors, the approach could potentially be generalized to other disease states and immunological phenotypes. A further reported finding was that TCR beta sequences accurately predicted the HLA-A and HLA-B alleles for most subjects in the first cohort. Assigning TCR associations to individual alleles was difficult when HLA alleles, especially DR and DQ, strongly co-occurred. A later analysis found that HLA-associated TCR beta chains were more clonally expanded and had lower generation probabilities than equally common non-associated chains. The study listed 164 TCR beta chains as associated with cytomegalovirus. In vitro tests confirmed that a few of the cytomegalovirus-associated TCR beta chains recognize cytomegalovirus antigens. Most TCR sequences were observed very rarely across donors, whereas some public TCRs were present in many individuals. Because the 87-base-pair reads could not distinguish some IMGT-functional V segments, including TRBV6-2 and TRBV6-3, those segments were excluded. Most CMV-associated TCR beta chains appeared to be HLA-restricted in a later analysis, and the HLA associations seemed to be driven largely by CMV exposure. At a false discovery rate of 0.05, a later analysis linked 16,000 or so TCR beta sequences to specific HLA alleles. In a later genetic analysis, fewer N-insertions in productive TCRs were reported among donors in an Asian-associated ancestry cluster than the approximately 670-donor mean. Only TCR beta chains were sequenced in this cohort, and the absence of alpha or paired-chain data limited detectable features. In a later analysis, the rate of TCR association differed among HLA loci, with DRB1 alleles having the most associated TCRs and HLA-C alleles having the fewest. Correlated functional status among segregating V segments might reflect linkage disequilibrium, but an unknown experimental factor could not be ruled out. An association between a missense DCLRE1C variant and V-gene and J-gene trimming of TCR beta chains was found in a later genetic analysis and replicated in an independent cohort. Broadly in line with IMGT annotations, most TCR beta V segments showed up in productive rearrangements about 90% or about 30% of the time in an earlier analysis of under 700 of the donors. Because HLA typing was unavailable for some donors at each locus, only the typed subset was used in association tests. A group of highly shared sequence variants was considered likely to be a technical artifact of the sequencing pipeline. CMV serostatus was the only immune exposure information available for the cohort.

Note on this clone: No antigen is known for it. Base-call qualities are not available, and no considerably larger clone is one nucleotide away.

For CDR1 and CDR2, the germline V gene lists KGHSH and LQKENI. From V the trimming removes 3 bases and from J it removes 1 base, while the gene matches leave 4 bases of the junction unaccounted for. The CDR3 runs 15 residues from the cysteine to the phenylalanine. Only the CDR3 part of the read is kept: 45 bases, read in frame from the first base. Library method: the immunoSEQ multiplex PCR assay. For the multiplex PCR, a mixture combining 60 forward primers for TCR Vbeta segments and 13 reverse primers for TCR Jbeta segments was used. Amplification of the CDR3 region of rearranged TCR beta genes was performed with a multiplex PCR assay on genomic DNA. Amplified TCR beta libraries were sequenced as 87-base-pair reads on the Illumina HiSeq System. The original pipeline was this. Across the 700 or so repertoires, a later analysis counted roughly 77 million unique TCR beta chains, roughly 11 million of which were shared by at least two donors. A nearest-neighbor algorithm error-corrected the raw reads and collapsed the reads into unique sequences, merging closely related sequences to remove PCR and sequencing errors. To assign V, D and J gene segments, CDR3 sequences were aligned to IMGT reference sequences. For a sequence to be retained, a match of at least six nucleotides to both a V gene segment and a J gene segment was required. A rearrangement counted as productive if the CDR3 had no stop codons and remained in frame with V and J, and every other rearrangement counted as non-productive. Following IMGT convention, CDR3 was defined as the stretch from the second conserved V-encoded cysteine to the conserved J-encoded phenylalanine. The earlier analysis of 587 of the donors excluded any sequence lacking an unambiguous match to a single V gene segment. In an earlier analysis of 587 of the donors, a V segment was called functional when productive rearrangements were above 56.7%, and segregating when the standard deviation between donors exceeded 5%. A statistical classification framework was built to diagnose cytomegalovirus status from the catalog of TCR beta chain sequences. V and J gene assignment, in a later analysis, came from comparing TCR nucleotide sequences with IMGT/GENE-DB human TR gene sequences. In a later analysis, CDR3 sequences and most-parsimonious VDJ recombination scenarios were assigned using the TCRdist pipeline. In a later analysis, each TCR beta chain was defined by its CDR3 amino acid sequence together with its V-gene family, and reads without a unique V-gene family were excluded. In a later analysis, fewer than 650 highly shared, low-generation-probability nucleotide sequences were removed to address suspected cross-contamination and a sequencing artifact. For each public chain, a later analysis derived a clonal expansion index from normalized ranks of inferred template counts within each repertoire. In a later analysis, generation probabilities were computed with a VDJ recombination model fitted to out-of-frame rearrangements, and the resulting probabilities were checked against IGoR. In a later analysis, TCR-TCR, TCR-HLA and TCR-CMV co-occurrence was scored with hypergeometric tests, and a repertoire-size bias correction was applied to TCR pairs. A later analysis estimated false discovery rates by permuting HLA or CMV assignments 20 times. A later analysis grouped co-occurring TCRs with DBSCAN, adding TCRdist sequence similarity when clustering within HLA-allele-positive subsets. For co-occurrence clustering, repertoires with fewer than 30,000 or more than 120,000 public chains were excluded, along with 4 to 6 repertoires with anomalous nucleotide sharing. What TCRdb holds here is the immuneACCESS table cut down to in-frame rearrangements. Part of the clones is not present; checked against another copy, under half of the missing clones reflect an unresolved V gene, and the others are unexplained. The DNA gave D and trimming, while V, J and clone size come from that table. The table for this sample lists some 110,000 clones; around two thirds of them were counted only once. Roughly 9.8% of the sample is held by the ten biggest clonotypes.

The cohort comprised 710 or so healthy bone marrow donors. At the time of sampling, all cohort members were nominally healthy, though unrecorded immune exposures were likely present. The donor was CMV seropositive and belonged to the group of about 290 seropositive cohort members. Every donor gave a peripheral blood sample, and the peripheral blood mononuclear cells from that sample were used for TCR beta sequencing. Genomic DNA was extracted from the blood cell samples with the Qiagen DNeasy Blood Extraction Kit. The sequencing input was PBMCs. The sequence came from a woman aged 40 to 55 in good health and CMV-seropositive. The chain is encoded by TRBV18 joined to TRBJ1-1, with 8 bases aligning to TRBD1. The encoded CDR3 is CASSPDRGPNTEAFF. The DNA reads as follows: TGTGCCAGCTCACCCGACAGGGGACCGAACACTGAAGCTTTCTTT.